A single T cell receptor beta chain is shown here with its context. Its antigen is undetermined. This specimen belongs to a study of T cell responses to AZD1222 COVID-19 vaccine. Background on the study: Pooled together were second doses at about 4 or about 12 weeks. Findings and limits, study-wide: Of the AZD1222 recipients, only five or six were seropositive at baseline. Mapped onto spike, vaccine-associated CD4 TCRs spanned it and were dominant at 160-218 and 743-854.

Germline CDR1 and CDR2: SGDLS and YYNGEE. The V and J ends lost 0 bases and 1 base respectively, with 16 bases between them. There are 17 residues in the CDR3. TCRdb's copy holds only in-frame clones and misses some; the assay was immunoSEQ multiplex PCR. The top ten clones hold about 2.9% of a sample with approximately 99,000 clones, 87% of them seen once. The receptor comes from an adult in good health. This sample comprised peripheral blood, obtained on day 0 of AZD1222 vaccination. V is TRBV9 and J is TRBJ1-1; D may be TRBD1 (5 bases). CDR3 loop: CASSVGDLRERNTEAFF. CDR3 coding DNA: TGTGCCAGCAGCGTAGGGGACCTAAGGGAAAGGAACACTGAAGCTTTCTTT.